One sample yielded the 10 T cell receptor beta chains listed below, sequenced in a study of blood T cell repertoires in COVID-19 (dated by TCRdb to about 2020). The library relied on the immunoSEQ multiplex PCR assay. As stored in TCRdb, this immuneACCESS dataset retains in-frame rearrangements with V and J assigned. A fraction of the clones does not appear; measured against another copy, unresolved V genes explain less than half of the discrepancy, and the remainder lacks a known reason. Here the sample has about 400,000 clones; about 85% occur a single time. The ten largest clones add up to roughly 1.9% of the sample. Sample: PBMCs or T cells enriched from blood (not recorded which). These receptors came from a woman aged 18-29 years with acute COVID-19.

In its sample, this clone was seen once. J is TRBJ1-6 and V is TRBV14; 8 bases match TRBD1. This CDR3 has 16 residues. Germline V lookup: CDR1 SGHDN, CDR2 FVKESK. Losses at the gene ends were 0 bases for V and 8 bases for J; bases not matched to a gene: 6. The CDR3 region is CASSQDGTGGYSPLHF. The CDR3 nucleotides read TGTGCCAGCAGCCAAGACGGAACAGGGGGATATTCACCCCTCCACTTT. Variable domain in full (rest from reference TRBV14 and TRBJ1-6): EAGVTQFPSHSVIEKGQTVTLRCDPISGHDNLYWYRRVMGKEIKFLLHFVKESKQDESGMPNNRFLAERTGGTYSTLKVQPAELEDSGVYFCASSQDGTGGYSPLHFGNGTRLTVT.

V gene TRBV15 combines with J gene TRBJ2-2; 14 bases align to TRBD2. The CDR3 length is 15 residues. The germline CDR1 and CDR2 sequences are LNHNV and YYDKDF (reference sequence). V lost 6 bases to trimming and J lost 6 bases; unmatched junction nucleotides: 3. CDR3 region: CATRTSGRGAGELFF. DNA for the CDR3: TGTGCCACCAGGACTAGCGGGAGGGGGGCCGGGGAGCTGTTTTTT.

This clone has just one count. The genes are TRBV24-1 and TRBJ1-5; TRBD1 matches at 7 bases. The germline CDR1 and CDR2 sequences are KGHDR and SFDVKD. The V gene end was trimmed by 2 bases and the J gene end by 3 bases; junction bases not matched to a gene: 12. CDR3 size: 18 residues. CDR3 protein: CATSDSPTTRGVNQPQHF. Here the CDR3 DNA reads TGTGCCACCAGTGATTCGCCGACGACCAGGGGGGTCAATCAGCCCCAGCATTTT.

This chain links TRBV9 with TRBJ1-1; TRBD1 is a possible D gene (6 bases). From germline, CDR1 is SGDLS and CDR2 YYNGEE. The CDR3 is 15 amino acids. V was clipped by 2 bases and J by 4 bases, with 15 bases between them. The CDR3 loop is CASSVGGIGGTEAFF. DNA of the CDR3: TGTGCCAGCAGCGTTGGGGGCATTGGGGGCACTGAAGCTTTCTTT.

This clone was seen only once. The V and J genes are TRBV5-1 and TRBJ1-1; TRBD1 might be the D (6 bases). With 1 base removed from V and 2 bases from J, the gap between germline ends came to 12 bases. The CDR3 covers 15 residues. Germline values: CDR1 SGHRS, CDR2 YFSETQ. The CDR3 sequence: CASSLYRDTNTEAFF. The DNA of the CDR3 is TGCGCCAGCAGCTTGTACAGGGACACCAACACTGAAGCTTTCTTT.

The count of this clone is one. The rearrangement joins TRBV12-5 to TRBJ2-5, with D possibly TRBD1 on 6 matching bases. Germline CDR1 and CDR2: LGHNT and FRNRAP. Between the trimmed V and J ends, which lost 7 bases and 5 bases, there was a span of 17 bases. CDR3 size: 14 residues. The CDR3 is CASANSQGRETQYF. In nucleotides, the CDR3 is TGTGCTAGTGCTAACTCACAGGGCAGGGAGACCCAGTACTTC.

V is TRBV10-1 and J is TRBJ2-7; D perhaps matches TRBD2 (6 bases). The CDR3 length is 16 residues. The germline V gene encodes CDR1 WNHNN and CDR2 SYGVQD (reference sequence). The V end lost 4 bases, the J end lost 8 bases, and 24 bases lay between the germline ends. In nucleotides, the CDR3 is TGCGCCAGCAGTGTCGATACCGGGACTGGATCTATGAAGCAGTACTTC. Translated, it gives CASSVDTGTGSMKQYF.

As regards this clone: At the DNA level, this CDR3 is encoded by other sequences in the same sample as well. J is TRBJ1-1 and V is TRBV9; TRBD1 might be the D (5 bases). The germline CDR1 and CDR2 sequences are SGDLS and YYNGEE. The V gene lost 0 bases and the J gene lost 1 base, with 7 bases spanning the gap. The CDR3 covers 14 residues. CDR3: CASSVGQGNTEAFF. The CDR3 region has the DNA TGTGCCAGCAGCGTAGGGCAGGGGAACACTGAAGCTTTCTTT.

This chain joins TRBV21-1 and TRBJ1-5; TRBD1, the table's D call, was not compared with the DNA. TRBV21-1 is reported as a pseudogene. The CDR3 runs 16 residues. CDR3 residues: CASSKIDRGLNQPQHF. The CDR3 coding sequence is TGTGCCAGCAGCAAAATAGACAGGGGACTAAATCAGCCCCAGCATTTT.

This clone was observed once. The chain couples TRBV5-4 to TRBJ1-5; no definite D call. CDR1 is SGHNT and CDR2 is YYREEE in the germline V gene (reference sequence). This CDR3 has 15 residues. V was clipped by 4 bases and J by 1 base, with 12 bases between them. CDR3 amino acids: CASSDTGESNQPQHF. CDR3 DNA: TGTGCCAGCAGCGACACGGGAGAAAGCAATCAGCCCCAGCATTTT. Full variable domain (rest looked up from reference TRBV5-4 and TRBJ1-5): ETGVTQSPTHLIKTRGQQVTLRCSSQSGHNTVSWYQQALGQGPQFIFQYYREEENGRGNFPPRFSGLQFPNYSSELNVNALELDDSALYLCASSDTGESNQPQHFGDGTRLSIL.